This TCR beta chain was identified during a study of T cells in Graves' hyperthyroidism and ophthalmopathy. Findings of the study overall: Model-based prediction identified ophthalmopathy a median about 6 months prior to its onset.

There were TCR beta CDR3 regions amplified from RNA transcripts. HTBI primers were used for first-round RT-PCR of the TCR CDR3. In TCRdb, the multiplex PCR reads were re-called with MiXCR into one record per CDR3 protein. This sample has approximately 690,000 distinct CDR3 sequences, with about 14% found just once. This clonotype has a count of ten or more. What it recognizes is unknown. Those patients with uncontrolled infection, other autoimmune disease, pregnancy or lactation were excluded. Diagnostic decisions used clinical symptoms, serum thyroxine and TRAb, thyroid ultrasound and orbital computed tomography. Each 10 ml fresh peripheral blood draw supplied the PBMCs. Material for sequencing was blood. This TCR came from a woman between 50 and 59 years old with Graves' ophthalmopathy.

The CDR3 DNA reads as TGTGCCAGCAGCTTACAGGCGGGATACGAGCAGTACTTC. Translating it yields CASSLQAGYEQYF. The rearrangement joins TRBV7-2 to TRBJ2-7, with a weak D call TRBD2 (6 bases). V lost 2 bases to trimming and J lost 4 bases, with 9 bases between them. The CDR3 is 13 amino acids. Germline loops: CDR1 SGHTA, CDR2 FQGNSA.